The present TCR beta chain was sequenced within a study of human T cells and chemical hapten exposure. Study-level information: Alopecia areata, totalis or universalis affected patients, mainly female. Study-level points and caveats: DPC sensitization produced no change in TCRs with frequency above 1 in 1000.

Time point indicated: patch test 1, 2 weeks after DPC sensitization. Treatment reported: therapeutic diphenylcyclopropenone sensitization with weekly scalp DPC. TCRdb reprocessed the RACE reads with MiXCR, giving one entry per CDR3 protein. The sample shows around 380,000 distinct CDR3 sequences, more than 4.5% of them seen only once. Many counts were recorded for this clonotype. What it binds is not known. The receptor's source is a woman between 50 and 59 years old with alopecia areata. Some clones in this sample may be carry-over from other donors' samples. The source material was whole blood, sampled in connection with sensitization to the hapten diphenylcyclopropenone (DPC).

In nucleotides, the CDR3 is TGTGCCAGCAGCGATCCCACAGGGGGATTCTCACACGGGGAGCTGTTTTTT. Protein: CASSDPTGGFSHGELFF. This chain uses TRBV9 with TRBJ2-2; 8 positions agree with TRBD1. Germline CDR1 SGDLS, CDR2 YYNGEE. The CDR3 has 17 amino acids. With V trimmed by 3 bases and J by 7 bases, 14 bases remained unmatched.